This T cell receptor (beta chain) originates from a study of cytomegalovirus exposure and HLA in healthy donors. This clone appeared once. V lost 7 bases, J lost 1 base, and 10 bases lay in between. The CDR3 covers 13 residues. In germline, CDR1 is MDHEN, CDR2 SYDVKM. The primer mix had 60 Vbeta and 13 Jbeta primers. Assay used: immunoSEQ multiplex PCR; TCRdb lists only in-frame clones, some missing. In the table there are roughly 180,000 clones, 80% of which are singletons. V and J are TRBV28 and TRBJ1-1; a possible D gene is TRBD1 (5 bases). Specimen: PBMCs. The receptor comes from a man aged 30 to 39 in good health and CMV-seropositive. The CDR3 reads CASTSDRNTEAFF. The DNA of the CDR3 is TGTGCCAGCACCTCCGACAGGAACACTGAAGCTTTCTTT. The full variable domain, in which reference TRBV28 and TRBJ1-1 provide the parts outside the CDR3, is DVKVTQSSRYLVKRTGEKVFLECVQDMDHENMFWYRQDPGLGLRLIYFSYDVKMKEKGDIPEGYSVSREKKERFSLILESASTNQTSMYLCASTSDRNTEAFFGQGTRLTVV.